The 24 T cell receptor beta chains given below trace back to one sample, sequenced in a study of blood T cell repertoires in COVID-19. Some clones are missing from TCRdb's copy, which holds only in-frame ones; the method was immunoSEQ multiplex PCR. The sample records approximately 280,000 clones, around 87% being singletons. The sequencing input was peripheral blood. The receptors were gathered from a woman aged 25 to 39 who had recovered from COVID-19.

The chain carries TRBV30 and TRBJ2-1; 9 nucleotides line up with TRBD2. The CDR3 extends over 13 amino acids. Germline V gives CDR1 GTSNPN, CDR2 SVGIG (reference sequence). The V gene end was trimmed by 7 bases and the J gene end by 7 bases; junction bases not matched to a gene: 8. The CDR3, as DNA: TGTGCCTCGAGCGGGGGGTACGGTAATGAGCAGTTCTTC. This sequence encodes CASSGGYGNEQFF.

The table lists this clone with a count of one. The rearrangement uses TRBV21-1 and TRBJ2-1; the table's D call, TRBD2, has no DNA check behind it. TRBV21-1 is an annotated pseudogene. This CDR3 comprises 15 residues. CDR3 sequence (DNA): TGTGCCAGCACACGAACGGTTTACGCCTACAATGAGCAGTTCTTC. Translated: CASTRTVYAYNEQFF.

The J gene is TRBJ2-3, the V gene TRBV2, with D possibly being TRBD2 (6 bases). The CDR3 loop spans 14 amino acids. Germline CDR1 is SNHLY and CDR2 is FYNNEI. The V end was cut by 4 bases, the J end by 2 bases, with 10 bases between. The CDR3 nucleotides are TGTGCCAGCAGTGCGGGGGTTCCCACAGATACGCAGTATTTT. Protein: CASSAGVPTDTQYF. Full variable domain (remainder filled in from reference TRBV2 and TRBJ2-3): EPEVTQTPSHQVTQMGQEVILRCVPISNHLYFYWYRQILGQKVEFLVSFYNNEISEKSEIFDDQFSVERPDGSNFTLKIRSTKLEDSAMYFCASSAGVPTDTQYFGPGTRLTVL.

The J gene is TRBJ2-3, the V gene TRBV2, with 10 bases matching TRBD2. V was pared by 4 bases and J by 5 bases, with 6 bases of the junction left unmatched. Germline V lookup: CDR1 SNHLY, CDR2 FYNNEI. This CDR3 is built from 15 residues. CDR3 coding DNA: TGTGCCAGCAGTGTTCAGCGGGGGGGCCAAGATACGCAGTATTTT. Its translation: CASSVQRGGQDTQYF.

The chain joins TRBV18 to TRBJ1-5, with TRBD1 matching over 7 bases. The CDR3 spans 13 residues. Germline V gene data show CDR1 as KGHSH and CDR2 as LQKENI. J gave up 9 bases and V 2 bases, and 4 bases lay outside the gene matches. The CDR3 DNA sequence: TGTGCCAGCTCACCAGACAGGGACAGGCCCCAGCATTTT. This codes for CASSPDRDRPQHF. Based on the CDR3 plus reference TRBV18 and TRBJ1-5, the full variable domain is NAGVMQNPRHLVRRRGQEARLRCSPMKGHSHVYWYRQLPEEGLKFMVYLQKENIIDESGMPKERFSAEFPKEGPSILRIQQVVRGDSAAYFCASSPDRDRPQHFGDGTRLSIL.

This chain links TRBV12-3 or TRBV12-4 with TRBJ1-2; 8 nucleotides align to TRBD1. V lost 6 bases, J lost 3 bases, and 3 bases stayed unmatched. The CDR3 sequence is 13 residues long. CDR3 DNA: TGTGCCAGCAGCTACAGGGGGGACTATGGCTACACCTTC. It codes for CASSYRGDYGYTF.

This chain uses TRBV4-1 with TRBJ1-1, with D tentatively TRBD1 (5 bases). This CDR3 is built from 17 residues. Germline CDR1 is MGHRA and CDR2 is YSYEKL. V shed 0 bases and J shed 3 bases, with 17 bases lying between them. The CDR3 DNA reads as TGCGCCAGCAGCCAAGATCGAGTCGAAGCGGGGGACACTGAAGCTTTCTTT. Translation gives CASSQDRVEAGDTEAFF.

This chain connects TRBV5-4 to TRBJ1-5, with D possibly TRBD1 on 5 matching bases. The germline V and J ends were trimmed by 4 bases and 4 bases, with 18 bases remaining between them. The CDR3 is made up of 16 amino acids. Germline V gene lookup returns CDR1 SGHNT and CDR2 YYREEE (reference sequence). For the CDR3, the DNA is TGTGCCAGCAGCCCGGGGTCCCCGGGGGAGAATCAGCCCCAGCATTTT. Encoded protein: CASSPGSPGENQPQHF.

This clone has a handful of counts. The V gene is TRBV6-5, the J gene TRBJ2-3; no reliable D call. Trimming pared 6 bases from V and 2 bases from J, leaving 12 bases between. This CDR3 is 14 amino acids long. Germline values: CDR1 MNHEY, CDR2 SVGAGI. CDR3 nucleotide sequence: TGTGCCAGCAGAAACGGATGGGCCACAGATACGCAGTATTTT. Residues: CASRNGWATDTQYF.

The chain recombines TRBV18 with TRBJ1-6; weak D call: TRBD1 (5 bases). This CDR3 contains 18 residues. Germline V lookup: CDR1 KGHSH, CDR2 LQKENI. Trimming removed 2 bases at V and 0 bases at J, with 14 bases between. The CDR3 region is CASSPSPGMSSYNSPLHF. DNA for the CDR3: TGTGCCAGCTCACCATCGCCAGGGATGAGCTCCTATAATTCACCCCTCCACTTT. Supplemented by reference TRBV18 and TRBJ1-6, the full variable domain reads NAGVMQNPRHLVRRRGQEARLRCSPMKGHSHVYWYRQLPEEGLKFMVYLQKENIIDESGMPKERFSAEFPKEGPSILRIQQVVRGDSAAYFCASSPSPGMSSYNSPLHFGNGTRLTVT.

V and J are TRBV7-9 and TRBJ2-7, with D possibly being TRBD2 (5 bases). CDR1 is SEHNR, CDR2 FQNEAQ, per germline (reference sequence). With 1 base removed from V and 1 base from J, the gap between germline ends came to 14 bases. The CDR3 loop spans 16 amino acids. The CDR3, as DNA: TGTGCCAGCAGCTTAGTAAGAGGTGGGAGATCCTACGAGCAGTACTTC. Its protein is CASSLVRGGRSYEQYF.

V gene TRBV21-1 combines with J gene TRBJ2-5; the D call of TRBD2 is as the table states it, not checked on the DNA. TRBV21-1 is termed a pseudogene. The CDR3 runs 15 residues. DNA for the CDR3: TGTGCCAGCAACAAGGGGACGGGAGGGCAAGAGACCCAGTACTTC. Translating gives CASNKGTGGQETQYF.

The V and J genes are TRBV18 and TRBJ1-4, with 8 bases aligning to TRBD1. The CDR3 runs 15 residues. Trimming took 1 base from V and 8 from J; bases not matched to a gene: 6. The germline V gene encodes CDR1 KGHSH and CDR2 LQKENI. CDR3 in DNA: TGTGCCAGCTCACCACTACAGGGGGTCGGGGAAAAACTGTTTTTT. It specifies CASSPLQGVGEKLFF.

The chain links TRBV30 to TRBJ1-1; D might be TRBD1 (5 bases). Trimming left V 6 bases short and J 0 bases short, with 11 bases between. The CDR3 consists of 13 residues. CDR1 is GTSNPN, CDR2 SVGIG, per germline (reference sequence). The CDR3 region is CACADRLNTEAFF. As DNA, the CDR3 is TGTGCCTGTGCTGACAGATTGAACACTGAAGCTTTCTTT.

J is TRBJ2-3 and V is TRBV19; a weak D match, TRBD1 (5 bases). V lost 5 bases and J 2 bases, leaving 11 bases between the germline ends. The CDR3 runs 14 residues. Germline V gene sequence: CDR1 LNHDA, CDR2 SQIVND (reference sequence). This CDR3 reads CASSFQGITDTQYF. CDR3 DNA: TGTGCCAGTAGTTTCCAGGGAATCACAGATACGCAGTATTTT. The complete variable domain, with remaining parts taken from reference TRBV19 and TRBJ2-3, reads DGGITQSPKYLFRKEGQNVTLSCEQNLNHDAMYWYRQDPGQGLRLIYYSQIVNDFQKGDIAEGYSVSREKKESFPLTVTSAQKNPTAFYLCASSFQGITDTQYFGPGTRLTVL.

The chain joins TRBV7-2 to TRBJ2-7; D is perhaps TRBD2 (6 bases). The CDR3 runs 14 residues. CDR1 is SGHTA and CDR2 is FQGNSA in the germline V gene. Between the trimmed V and J ends, which lost 2 bases and 6 bases, there was a span of 14 bases. The CDR3: CASSLFASVGEQYF. For the CDR3, the DNA is TGTGCCAGCAGCTTATTCGCTAGCGTGGGCGAGCAGTACTTC.

V gene TRBV2 combines with J gene TRBJ1-6; no clear D gene. CDR1 is SNHLY and CDR2 is FYNNEI in the germline V gene. V was pared by 7 bases and J by 7 bases, with 11 bases between. This CDR3 has 13 amino acids. CDR3 nucleotides: TGTGCCAGCACTATGGAGGCAAATTCACCCCTCCACTTT. This sequence encodes CASTMEANSPLHF.

The chain links TRBV28 to TRBJ1-2; 8 nucleotides align to TRBD1. This CDR3 is 12 amino acids long. In germline, CDR1 is MDHEN, CDR2 SYDVKM. V dropped 8 bases and J dropped 8; count of bases not matched to a gene: 7. The chain's CDR3 is CASGQGAGGYTF. The CDR3 region has the DNA TGTGCCAGCGGGCAGGGGGCGGGAGGCTACACCTTC.

CDR3 amino acids: CASSLSQGSGNTIYF. CDR3 sequence (DNA): TGCGCCAGCAGCTTGTCGCAGGGCTCTGGAAACACCATATATTTT. This chain joins TRBV5-1 and TRBJ1-3; D is possibly TRBD1 (5 bases). V lost 1 base, J lost 0 bases, and 8 bases lay in between. Germline V CDR1 and CDR2: SGHRS, YFSETQ. The CDR3 is made up of 15 amino acids.

The chain has TRBV7-9 and TRBJ2-3; TRBD2 aligns across 7 bases. The V segment lost 5 bases and the J segment 0 bases; nucleotides outside the gene matches: 2. The CDR3 sequence is 14 residues long. Per germline, CDR1 SEHNR and CDR2 FQNEAQ (reference sequence). The CDR3 nucleotides read TGTGCCAGCAGCCGTAGCGGGAGCACAGATACGCAGTATTTT. Amino acid sequence: CASSRSGSTDTQYF.

This sequence joins TRBV5-1 and TRBJ2-7; possible D gene TRBD2, 5 bases. Trimming took 5 bases from V and 6 from J, leaving 27 bases between them. The CDR3 is 17 residues long. Germline V CDR1 and CDR2: SGHRS, YFSETQ. CDR3 in DNA: TGCGCCAGCAGACTTGGAGGTGGCGGTTCCGGGCCTTCCGAGCAGTACTTC. Translation: CASRLGGGGSGPSEQYF.

The chain couples TRBV28 to TRBJ2-6; 9 nucleotides match TRBD2. This CDR3 is built from 16 residues. CDR1 is MDHEN and CDR2 is SYDVKM in the germline V gene. The V gene end was trimmed by 6 bases and the J gene end by 4 bases; junction bases not matched to a gene: 7. The CDR3 nucleotides are TGTGCCAGCAGCTCCCCTAGCGGGAACGGGGCCAACGTCCTGACTTTC. Translation gives CASSSPSGNGANVLTF.

This clone has more than one count but fewer than ten. The rearrangement uses TRBV5-4 and TRBJ1-1, with D unclear. V was cut by 0 bases and J by 5 bases, with 14 bases left in between. This CDR3 has 15 residues. CDR1 and CDR2 from the germline V gene are SGHNT and YYREEE (reference sequence). CDR3 DNA sequence: TGTGCCAGCAGCTTGGAGGTAGCGTCTAGGACTGAAGCTTTCTTT. It is translated as CASSLEVASRTEAFF.

V gene TRBV6-2 or TRBV6-3 combines with J gene TRBJ2-7, with no clear D. The CDR3 is 13 residues long. Germline V gene data show CDR1 as MNHEY and CDR2 as SVGEGT. Trimming took 7 bases from V and 5 from J, leaving 15 bases between them. CDR3 bases: TGTGCCAGCACCCCACAAGGAGCCAACGAGCAGTACTTC. It codes for CASTPQGANEQYF.